The 4 T cell receptor beta chains listed next were all sequenced from one sample in a study of PD-1 blockade in classical Hodgkin lymphoma. Every single patient, without exception, relapsed after autologous stem cell transplantation, and brentuximab vedotin exposure varied. Only in-frame clones appear in the TCRdb table, and some are missing; sequencing was by immunoSEQ multiplex PCR. The table includes tens of thousands of clones, roughly 80% detected once. The material was peripheral blood mononuclear cells (PBMCs), obtained before the second cycle of nivolumab. All receptors come from a human donor with classical Hodgkin lymphoma.

The chain couples TRBV2 to TRBJ1-2, with D perhaps TRBD1 (6 bases). With 6 bases removed from V and 8 bases from J, the gap between germline ends came to 19 bases. Germline loops: CDR1 SNHLY, CDR2 FYNNEI. The CDR3 is made up of 14 amino acids. The CDR3: CASSPSIRTEGYTF. The CDR3, as DNA: TGTGCCAGCAGCCCGTCGATACGGACAGAAGGCTACACCTTC.

The V gene is TRBV28, the J gene TRBJ1-4; 9 bases are shared with TRBD1. Germline V gene sequence: CDR1 MDHEN, CDR2 SYDVKM. V shed 5 bases and J 10 bases; nucleotides not matched to a gene: 14. This CDR3 has 16 amino acids. The CDR3 coding sequence is TGTGCCAGCAGTCCCTCCTCCGGGACAGGGATGGGAAAACTGTTTTTT. Residues: CASSPSSGTGMGKLFF. The full variable domain, rest sourced from reference TRBV28 and TRBJ1-4, is DVKVTQSSRYLVKRTGEKVFLECVQDMDHENMFWYRQDPGLGLRLIYFSYDVKMKEKGDIPEGYSVSREKKERFSLILESASTNQTSMYLCASSPSSGTGMGKLFFGSGTQLSVL.

The rearrangement joins TRBV7-6 to TRBJ1-3; 7 nucleotides match TRBD1. J gave up 3 bases and V 3 bases, and 8 bases lay outside the gene matches. The CDR3 length is 16 residues. Germline V gives CDR1 SGHVS, CDR2 FNYEAQ. The CDR3 is CASSLAGGKGGNTIYF. The DNA for the CDR3 is TGTGCCAGCAGCTTGGCAGGGGGAAAGGGTGGAAACACCATATATTTT.

Here the CDR3 DNA reads TGTGCCAGCAGCCAAGGACTACCTCCCTACGAGCAGTACTTC. It translates to CASSQGLPPYEQYF. The rearrangement uses TRBV13 and TRBJ2-7, with D possibly being TRBD2 (6 bases). The V end lost 5 bases, the J end lost 2 bases, and 13 bases lay between the germline ends. From germline, CDR1 is PRHDT and CDR2 FYEKMQ (reference sequence). The CDR3 extends over 14 amino acids.